The TCR beta chain under discussion was sequenced for a study of blood T cell repertoires in COVID-19 (dated by TCRdb to the early 2020s). As for the study more broadly: Collaborator samples came from the United States, Italy and Spain and covered acute and convalescent phases of COVID-19. The material from the prospective study consisted of cDNA or gDNA derived from T cells, B-cell-depleted T cells, or PBMCs. Subjects who had been exposed to COVID-19, were actively infected with it, or had recovered from it provided the deeply sampled blood TCRbeta repertoires that made up the dataset. The repertoires were made available in a free public database intended to serve as a resource for research on the immune response to SARS-CoV-2. The samples were drawn from the first 160 participants of the ongoing ImmuneRACE study and from 1,254 subjects provided by 6 global collaborators. The sample metadata nearly always contained a de-identified subject ID, COVID-19 status, age in years and sex. HLA class I and class II types, where available, came from metadata supplied by the sample provider rather than from assay-based typing. Findings and caveats that apply to the study as a whole: Clinical and demographic metadata were provided uncurated, with the amount varying by source and participant.

Collaborating institutions collected whole blood in K2EDTA tubes following their own protocols. For TCRbeta analysis, collaborators shipped samples in one of three forms: frozen whole blood, isolated PBMCs, or DNA extracted from either of those sample types. TCRbeta CDR3 regions were amplified from genomic DNA using the immunoSEQ Assay, a bias-controlled multiplex PCR. The source study handled its data this way. Within the assay, amplification of reference gene primers was used to estimate how many nucleated cells each sample contained. Sequence reads were collapsed and filtered to measure the absolute abundance of every unique TCRbeta CDR3 rearrangement. Productive Simpson clonality was computed per sample as the square root of Simpson's diversity index over productive rearrangements. Entries here come from immuneACCESS through TCRdb and include only in-frame sequences with V and J called. Some clones fail to appear in such tables; in the studies checked, an unresolved V gene covers under half of the shortfall, and the cause of the remainder is unknown. The V and J calls and clone size come from that table; D and trimming were worked out from the DNA. The sample data list about 310,000 clones, and about nine tenths of these were observed just once. 1% of the sample comes from the top ten.

The CDR3 runs 12 residues from the cysteine to the phenylalanine. This entry keeps only the CDR3 DNA: 36 bases, framed from base 1. The germline V gene (reference sequence) sets CDR1 to GTSNPN and CDR2 to SVGIG. V is cut back by 7 bases and J by 2 bases, with 2 bases in the junction unmatched. This clone was counted a few times. No antigen is known for it. Base qualities are missing; no much larger clone stands one base away. The sample comprised peripheral blood. The clonotype was recovered from a man aged 50 or older with active or convalescent COVID-19. This sequence uses TRBV30 and TRBJ2-7, with 10 junctional bases fitting TRBD1. The nucleotide sequence is given as TGTGCCTACGGGACAGGGGCCTACGAGCAGTACTTC. Its product reads: CAYGTGAYEQYF.